The 21 T cell receptor beta chains below were found in one sample sequenced in a study of cytomegalovirus exposure and HLA in healthy donors. PCR amplification relied on 60 Vbeta primers (plus 13 Jbeta primers). This table comes from immunoSEQ multiplex PCR, and its TCRdb copy is limited to in-frame clones, with some not included. The sample has about 150,000 clones; around 72% are singletons. The material sequenced was PBMCs. The receptor set was obtained from a man aged 18 to 30 in good health and CMV-seronegative.

This rearrangement joins TRBV14 to TRBJ2-5, with TRBD1 matching 7 bases. V gave up 0 bases and J gave up 5 bases; unmatched junction bases: 6. The CDR3 consists of 15 residues. Germline V gives CDR1 SGHDN, CDR2 FVKESK. As DNA, the CDR3 is TGTGCCAGCAGCCAAGAAACAGGGGTTTGGGAGACCCAGTACTTC. Its protein product is CASSQETGVWETQYF.

This clone was seen a handful of times. Germline and junction disagree at one end, which may indicate a read error. The J gene is TRBJ1-4, the V gene TRBV5-4; 11 bases line up with TRBD1. There are 16 residues in the CDR3. Looked up from germline, CDR1 is SGHNT and CDR2 is YYREEE (reference sequence). CDR3 in amino acids: CASSQEVGTGGEKLFF. For the CDR3, the DNA is TGCGCCAGCAGCCAAGAAGTCGGGACAGGGGGTGAAAAACTGTTTTTT.

The genes are TRBV6-6 and TRBJ2-3; 11 bases match TRBD2. V shed 8 bases and J 6 bases; nucleotides not matched to a gene: 10. From germline, CDR1 is MNHNY and CDR2 SVGAGI (reference sequence). The CDR3 contains 15 residues. The CDR3 loop is CASSVVSGRADTQYF. CDR3 nucleotide sequence: TGTGCCAGCTCCGTTGTTAGCGGGAGGGCGGATACGCAGTATTTT.

This clone showed up just once. V is TRBV7-6 and J is TRBJ2-5; TRBD2 agrees at 7 bases. Germline loops: CDR1 SGHVS, CDR2 FNYEAQ. With V trimmed by 4 bases and J by 4 bases, 9 bases remained unmatched. The CDR3 covers 15 residues. CDR3 sequence reads: CASSSPSGGRETQYF. CDR3 DNA sequence: TGTGCCAGCAGCTCCCCTAGCGGCGGGAGAGAGACCCAGTACTTC.

The chain recombines TRBV7-9 with TRBJ1-1, with D unresolved. This CDR3 spans 14 amino acids. Germline CDR1 is SEHNR and CDR2 is FQNEAQ (reference sequence). Trimming stripped 1 base from V and 1 base from J, with 7 bases between. This chain's CDR3 is CASSLGTRNTEAFF. The CDR3 DNA reads as TGTGCCAGCAGCTTAGGAACCAGGAACACTGAAGCTTTCTTT.

The chain is built from TRBV19 and TRBJ1-1; D is undetermined. V dropped 7 bases and J dropped 5 bases, with 11 bases sitting between them. The CDR3 has 12 amino acids. The V gene's germline CDR1 is LNHDA and CDR2 SQIVND (reference sequence). CDR3 coding DNA: TGTGCCAGTACCCACTACGAGACTGAAGCTTTCTTT. Protein: CASTHYETEAFF.

Relative to its sample, this clone is medium-sized. V usage is TRBV6-5 and J usage is TRBJ2-2; 7 bases align to TRBD1. Looked up from germline, CDR1 is MNHEY and CDR2 is SVGAGI. The CDR3 runs 15 residues. Losses at the gene ends were 5 bases for V and 4 bases for J; bases not matched to a gene: 7. CDR3 residues: CASSRTGHSTGELFF. The DNA of the CDR3 is TGTGCCAGCAGTAGGACAGGCCATTCCACCGGGGAGCTGTTTTTT.

In this sample, this clone turned up once. The rearrangement joins TRBV6-5 to TRBJ1-2; no firm D call. CDR3 size: 14 residues. V lost 2 bases, J lost 3 bases, and 10 bases lay in between. Per germline, CDR1 MNHEY and CDR2 SVGAGI. CDR3 residues: CASSYGSRDYGYTF. The CDR3 coding sequence is TGTGCCAGCAGTTACGGTAGTAGAGACTATGGCTACACCTTC.

The chain uses TRBV7-9 and TRBJ2-3; possible D gene TRBD2, 7 bases. Trimming took 5 bases from V and 1 from J, leaving 25 bases between them. The CDR3 runs 19 residues. Per the germline V gene, CDR1 is SEHNR and CDR2 is FQNEAQ (reference sequence). CDR3 in amino acids: CASSHDFGTTRGGTDTQYF. DNA of the CDR3: TGTGCCAGCAGCCACGACTTCGGGACTACTAGGGGGGGCACAGATACGCAGTATTTT. The complete variable domain, with remaining parts taken from reference TRBV7-9 and TRBJ2-3, reads DTGVSQNPRHKITKRGQNVTFRCDPISEHNRLYWYRQTLGQGPEFLTYFQNEAQLEKSRLLSDRFSAERPKGSFSTLEIQRTEQGDSAMYLCASSHDFGTTRGGTDTQYFGPGTRLTVL.

The chain carries TRBV9 and TRBJ2-1; TRBD2 matches at 8 bases. The CDR3 extends over 16 amino acids. Germline CDR1 SGDLS, CDR2 YYNGEE. V lost 2 bases to trimming and J lost 4 bases; unmatched junction nucleotides: 8. The CDR3 here is CASSVFSSGMYNEQFF. The CDR3 nucleotides are TGTGCCAGCAGCGTTTTCAGTAGCGGGATGTACAATGAGCAGTTCTTC.

The chain carries TRBV19 and TRBJ2-7; 7 bases line up with TRBD1. CDR3 length: 15 residues. V lost 5 bases to trimming and J lost 2 bases; unmatched junction nucleotides: 9. Germline CDR1 LNHDA, CDR2 SQIVND (reference sequence). The CDR3 region is CASSARQGETYEQYF. CDR3 bases: TGTGCCAGTAGTGCCAGACAGGGAGAAACCTACGAGCAGTACTTC.

The chain uses TRBV4-3 and TRBJ2-2; TRBD1 might be the D (5 bases). This CDR3 has 15 residues. V gave up 1 base and J gave up 5 bases, with 11 bases separating them. The V gene's germline CDR1 is LGHNA and CDR2 YSLEER. The CDR3 spells CASSQGQLLTGELFF. The CDR3 region has the DNA TGCGCCAGCAGCCAAGGACAGTTATTAACCGGGGAGCTGTTTTTT.

The V call is TRBV7-6, the J call TRBJ2-1, with a tentative D call TRBD2 (5 bases). Germline V CDR1 and CDR2: SGHVS, FNYEAQ. The CDR3 sequence is 13 residues long. V lost 2 bases to trimming and J lost 10 bases, with 12 bases between them. For the CDR3, the DNA is TGTGCCAGCAGCTTATCCGCGGGCGGAGAGCAGTTCTTC. Translating it yields CASSLSAGGEQFF.

There are many counts of this clone. This rearrangement joins TRBV29-1 to TRBJ1-1, with a possible D match to TRBD1 (5 bases). Trimming took off 3 bases at V and 4 bases at J, with 12 bases between the two ends. Germline V lookup: CDR1 SQVTM, CDR2 ANQGSEA. The CDR3 consists of 13 residues. CDR3 in DNA: TGCAGCGTTGACCCCAGGGAGGGCACTGAAGCTTTCTTT. This gives the protein CSVDPREGTEAFF.

The chain links TRBV6-4 to TRBJ2-1, with TRBD2 matching 7 bases. Germline V gene data show CDR1 as MRHNA and CDR2 as SNTAGT. CDR3 length equals 15 residues. V lost 2 bases and J lost 7; bases outside the gene matches: 8. The CDR3 sequence is CASSDTPLAANEQFF. The CDR3 DNA reads as TGTGCCAGCAGTGACACCCCGCTAGCGGCGAATGAGCAGTTCTTC.

The chain carries TRBV6-1 and TRBJ1-2; D ambiguous. Trimming removed 0 bases from V and 8 bases from J, with 13 bases in between. The CDR3 has 14 residues. Per the germline V gene, CDR1 is MNHNS and CDR2 is SASEGT. The CDR3 nucleotides read TGTGCCAGCAGTGAAGCGTGGGAGGGAGGGGGCTACACCTTC. Protein: CASSEAWEGGGYTF.

The chain employs TRBV4-1 and TRBJ2-7, with 7 bases identical to TRBD1. The CDR3 runs 15 residues. Germline loops: CDR1 MGHRA, CDR2 YSYEKL. Trimming removed 4 bases from V and 3 bases from J; junction bases left unmatched: 9. CDR3 sequence reads: CASSPPGTELYEQYF. CDR3 bases: TGCGCCAGCAGCCCCCCCGGGACAGAGCTCTACGAGCAGTACTTC.

The gene calls are TRBV4-1 and TRBJ1-2; D uncertain. The ends were cut back, 3 bases at V and 1 base at J, with 9 bases in the middle. Per germline, CDR1 MGHRA and CDR2 YSYEKL. CDR3 length equals 14 residues. The CDR3, as DNA: TGCGCCAGCAGCCAGGCGCAGGTTAACTATGGCTACACCTTC. This sequence encodes CASSQAQVNYGYTF.

The chain has TRBV30 and TRBJ2-7; TRBD1 is a possible D gene (6 bases). Germline values: CDR1 GTSNPN, CDR2 SVGIG (reference sequence). V lost 4 bases to trimming and J lost 9 bases, with 13 bases between them. CDR3 length: 11 amino acids. The CDR3 here is CAWTRGGRQYF. The CDR3 DNA reads TGTGCCTGGACCCGAGGGGGAAGGCAGTACTTC.

CDR3 protein: CASSPRTGTSMNTEAFF. The CDR3 nucleotides read TGCGCCAGCAGCCCCCGAACAGGGACCTCAATGAACACTGAAGCTTTCTTT. J is TRBJ1-1 and V is TRBV5-1; D may be TRBD1 (6 bases). CDR3 length equals 17 residues. V was pared by 4 bases and J by 0 bases, with 19 bases between. CDR1 and CDR2 (germline): SGHRS, YFSETQ.

This rearrangement joins TRBV14 to TRBJ1-2; 8 positions agree with TRBD1. This CDR3 comprises 15 residues. J was trimmed by 7 bases and V by 1 base; bases with no gene match: 8. The germline gives CDR1 SGHDN, CDR2 FVKESK. The CDR3 protein is CASSQVSQGAGGYTF. The DNA of the CDR3 is TGTGCCAGCAGCCAAGTTAGCCAGGGGGCTGGTGGCTACACCTTC.